This T cell receptor (beta chain) emerged from a study of cytomegalovirus exposure and HLA in healthy donors. This clone was counted a few times. Antigen specificity is unknown. General study results and limits: Fewer N-insertions (relative to the roughly 700-donor mean) were reportedly seen in an Asian-associated ancestry cluster in a later analysis.

The trim removed 3 bases at V and 5 bases at J, leaving 19 bases unmatched. Looked up from germline, CDR1 is SGDLS and CDR2 is YYNGEE. The CDR3 length is 18 residues. The study ran its PCR with 60 Vbeta and 13 Jbeta primers. Libraries were prepared by immunoSEQ multiplex PCR; TCRdb keeps only in-frame clonotypes and omits some of them. Here the sample spans 150,000 to 190,000 clones, approximately 81% being singletons. V usage is TRBV9 and J usage is TRBJ2-5; 7 bases map to TRBD2. This TCR was recovered from a man aged 18 to 29 in good health and CMV-seronegative. Sequencing used PBMCs. CDR3 DNA sequence: TGTGCCAGCAGCGAGGGGATAGCGGGTTGGGGATCAATGGAGACCCAGTACTTC. Residues: CASSEGIAGWGSMETQYF.